This TCR beta chain was found in a study of T cell changes during pregnancy in multiple sclerosis. The CDR3 has 16 amino acids. Trimming removed 3 bases from V and 5 bases from J; junction bases left unmatched: 9. Germline assignment: CDR1 SGHTA and CDR2 FQGNSA. Here immunoSEQ multiplex PCR was the method, and the copy in TCRdb shows in-frame clones only, minus some. This table has some 40,000 clones, roughly 88% appearing once. The chain joins TRBV7-2 to TRBJ1-5; 8 nucleotides align to TRBD1. This TCR came from a female donor with multiple sclerosis, enrolled in a pregnancy study. This specimen was CD8+ T cells from peripheral blood mononuclear cells, taken in the first trimester of pregnancy. DNA for the CDR3: TGTGCCAGCAGCTTGGGATGGCAGGACAGGGATCAGCCCCAGCATTTT. Translating it yields CASSLGWQDRDQPQHF. The full variable domain, in which reference TRBV7-2 and TRBJ1-5 provide the parts outside the CDR3, is GAGVSQSPSNKVTEKGKDVELRCDPISGHTALYWYRQSLGQGLEFLIYFQGNSAPDKSGLPSDRFSAERTGGSVSTLTIQRTQQEDSAVYLCASSLGWQDRDQPQHFGDGTRLSIL.